One and the same sample provided the 14 T cell receptor beta chains below, sequenced in a study of post-analysis software for immune sequencing data. Overall study results and limits: Patients used about five TRBV segments, including TRBV5-6, TRBV5-1 and TRBV20-1, more often than controls.

TCR beta cDNA libraries included unique molecular identifiers. TCRdb used MiXCR to reprocess the PCR reads, holding one entry per CDR3 protein. Found here are 600,000 to 700,000 distinct CDR3 sequences, approximately 59% of them singletons; the top ten hold around 10%. For these receptors, no antigen is known. The sequenced material came from blood. Receptors originate from a girl aged 2-10 years with multiple sclerosis.

CDR3 DNA sequence: TGCAGCGTCGCCGCCGGGACAGGGGCGGCTTACGAGCAGTACTTC. Amino acids: CSVAAGTGAAYEQYF. V gene TRBV29-1 combines with J gene TRBJ2-7, with 10 bases matching TRBD1. Per germline, CDR1 SQVTM and CDR2 ANQGSEA. The CDR3 consists of 15 residues. Losses at the gene ends were 6 bases for V and 4 bases for J; bases not matched to a gene: 12.

This sequence joins TRBV3-1 and TRBJ1-1; D is ambiguous. Germline V gene lookup returns CDR1 LGHDT and CDR2 YNNKEL (reference sequence). The CDR3 has 14 amino acids. V lost 3 bases and J lost 6, with 14 bases in between. CDR3 DNA sequence: TGTGCCAGCAGCCACGGACGGACCCACCCTGAAGCTTTCTTT. This sequence encodes CASSHGRTHPEAFF.

This clonotype has a handful of counts. This chain connects TRBV6-5 to TRBJ1-2; D is uncertain. CDR3 length: 15 amino acids. CDR1 is MNHEY and CDR2 is SVGAGI in the germline V gene. V lost 6 bases and J lost 4, with 18 bases in between. The CDR3 sequence: CASSEGLANGYGYTF. The DNA for the CDR3 is TGTGCCAGCAGCGAGGGTCTTGCTAATGGCTATGGCTACACCTTC.

This chain connects TRBV6-2 or TRBV6-3 to TRBJ2-1; 8 bases are shared with TRBD2. The CDR3 is 15 residues long. Trimming cost V 4 bases and J 7 bases; bases outside gene matches: 9. Germline CDR1 is MNHEY and CDR2 is SVGEGT. CDR3 sequence reads: CASSSMAGGRNEQFF. As DNA, the CDR3 is TGTGCCAGCAGTTCGATGGCGGGGGGCCGGAATGAGCAGTTCTTC.

The chain uses TRBV12-3 or TRBV12-4 and TRBJ2-7; D uncertain. This CDR3 is 16 amino acids long. Trimming cost V 4 bases and J 0 bases, with 16 bases left between them. CDR3 DNA sequence: TGTGCCAGCAGTTGTTATATCGACACCAGCTCCTACGAGCAGTACTTC. Residues: CASSCYIDTSSYEQYF.

The chain joins TRBV4-3 to TRBJ1-2; a weak D match, TRBD1 (5 bases). Germline V gene data show CDR1 as LGHNA and CDR2 as YSLEER. The CDR3 is 15 amino acids. V was pared by 2 bases and J by 2 bases, with 12 bases between. The CDR3 reads CASSQTGGPNYGYTF. In DNA form, the CDR3 reads TGCGCCAGCAGCCAAACAGGAGGACCGAACTATGGCTACACCTTC.

This clonotype was picked up a small number of times. The V gene is TRBV6-6, the J gene TRBJ1-2; D may be TRBD1 (5 bases). Trimming removed 5 bases from V and 7 bases from J, with 11 bases in between. The CDR3 loop spans 12 amino acids. In germline, CDR1 is MNHNY, CDR2 SVGAGI (reference sequence). The CDR3 DNA follows: TGTGCCAGCAGTCCCCAGGGTTTTGGCTACACCTTC. Encoded protein: CASSPQGFGYTF.

The rearrangement links TRBV6-6 to TRBJ2-7; 9 bases map to TRBD1. With the DNA end fitting TRBJ2-5 better, the J assignment may be wrong. The CDR3 consists of 13 residues. Germline CDR1 and CDR2: MNHNY and SVGAGI (reference sequence). In DNA, the CDR3 is TGTGCCAGCAGCCGGGACAGGGACCGGACCCAGTACTTC. It translates to CASSRDRDRTQYF.

The rearrangement joins TRBV14 to TRBJ1-5; D gene ambiguous. Trimming shortened V by 1 base and J by 9 bases, and 10 bases separated the two germline ends. The CDR3 loop spans 13 amino acids. CDR1 SGHDN and CDR2 FVKESK come from the germline V gene. CDR3 DNA sequence: TGTGCCAGCAGCCAAGCCCCAGCCGGGCCCCAGCATTTT. Amino acid sequence: CASSQAPAGPQHF.

The chain links TRBV15 to TRBJ2-3; the D call may be TRBD1 or TRBD2 (5 bases each). This CDR3 spans 15 amino acids. Germline CDR1 and CDR2: LNHNV and YYDKDF (reference sequence). V was cut by 4 bases and J by 5 bases, with 16 bases left in between. CDR3 residues: CATSTTGTFGDTQYF. In DNA, the CDR3 is TGTGCCACCAGCACCACCGGGACCTTCGGAGATACGCAGTATTTT.

The table lists this clonotype with a count of one. The chain is built from TRBV6-6 and TRBJ1-2; 7 nucleotides line up with TRBD1. The CDR3 runs 15 residues. With V trimmed by 5 bases and J by 5 bases, 11 bases remained unmatched. Germline CDR1 is MNHNY and CDR2 is SVGAGI (reference sequence). CDR3 sequence: CASSHHRDRRYGYTF. CDR3 coding DNA: TGTGCCAGCAGTCACCACCGGGACAGACGATATGGCTACACCTTC.

The chain carries TRBV4-1 and TRBJ2-5; 8 nucleotides match TRBD2. CDR3 length: 14 amino acids. Germline V CDR1 and CDR2: MGHRA, YSYEKL. V was pared by 1 base and J by 4 bases, with 2 bases of the junction left unmatched. CDR3 loop: CASSQVAGTETQYF. For the CDR3, the DNA is TGCGCCAGCAGCCAAGTAGCGGGAACAGAGACCCAGTACTTC.

The chain employs TRBV20-1 and TRBJ2-1; no firm D call. The V end lost 1 base, the J end lost 5 bases, and 6 bases lay between the germline ends. Germline-derived CDR1 and CDR2 are DFQATT and SNEGSKA (reference sequence). The CDR3 is made up of 12 amino acids. The CDR3 spells CSARVLHNEQFF. The DNA of the CDR3 is TGCAGTGCTAGAGTACTCCACAATGAGCAGTTCTTC.

DNA for the CDR3: TGTGCCAGCAGTCCCGACAGATCAGTGCGGGCTTTCTTT. It codes for CASSPDRSVRAFF. The chain is built from TRBV12-3 or TRBV12-4 and TRBJ1-1; maybe TRBD1 (5 bases). The germline V and J ends were trimmed by 5 bases and 11 bases, with 18 bases remaining between them. The CDR3 consists of 13 residues.